This entry features one T cell receptor (beta chain) sequence. The record originates from a study of shared clonotypes between healthy human individuals. Assay used: immunoSEQ multiplex PCR; TCRdb lists only in-frame clones, some missing. The sample carries 2 million to 2.5 million clones, 95% recorded once. Input material: naive CD4+ T cells sorted from blood. Regarding subset: CD45RA+ positively selected. The TCR was taken from a man younger than 35 in good health.

The CDR3 protein is CAWSKTSSYNSPLHF. The CDR3 DNA sequence: TGTGCCTGGAGTAAAACCAGCTCCTATAATTCACCCCTCCACTTT. The rearrangement uses TRBV30 and TRBJ1-6; D ambiguous. Germline lookup yields CDR1 GTSNPN and CDR2 SVGIG (reference sequence). CDR3 length equals 15 residues. V lost 2 bases to trimming and J lost 0 bases, with 8 bases between them.